This T cell receptor (beta chain) derives from a study of glioma-infiltrating T cells after dendritic cell vaccination. Study-wide context: At biweekly intervals, patients got three intradermal dendritic cell vaccine injections.

Time point specified: after dendritic cell vaccination, including at tumor progression/relapse. Clones were read by immunoSEQ multiplex PCR, and TCRdb kept only the in-frame ones, dropping some. The sample includes around 60,000 clones, roughly 86% of them seen just once. This specimen consisted of blood, obtained after dendritic cell vaccination. The clonotype originates from a human donor with glioblastoma.

The CDR3 DNA reads TGTGCCAGCAGCCCTGCTGCAATGGCTCCAGGGTCCTACGAGCAGTACTTC. Its protein is CASSPAAMAPGSYEQYF. The chain joins TRBV14 to TRBJ2-7; D may be TRBD1 (5 bases). The CDR3 loop spans 17 amino acids. From germline, CDR1 is SGHDN and CDR2 FVKESK. Between the trimmed V and J ends, which lost 4 bases and 1 base, there was a span of 20 bases.